These T cell receptor beta chains were read from a single sample in a study of blood T cell repertoires in COVID-19. The table came from immunoSEQ multiplex PCR; TCRdb's copy has only in-frame clones and leaves some out. The sample carries over 200,000 clones, 70% to 90% recorded once. Sequencing was done on a sample of PBMCs or T cells enriched from blood (not recorded which). The receptors stem from a man younger than 45 who had recovered from COVID-19. The CDR3 runs from the conserved cysteine through the conserved F or W. Fields, in order: D gene, J gene, V gene, clone size, CDR3 DNA, CDR3 protein. The D gene is left open where the match is weak. A clone size is listed for some rows: how often the clone was seen (once, few, many), or a class if it is expanded.

. TRBJ1-1 TRBV28 once TGTGCCAGCAGTCGTCGTGAGCGAGCTTTCTTT CASSRRERAFF
. TRBJ1-2 TRBV28 . TGTGCCAGCAGTTTATTGGTCTTACAGAACTATGGCTACACCTTC CASSLLVLQNYGYTF
. TRBJ2-3 TRBV7-9 . TGTGCCAGCAGCTACCTCGGGGTGGATACGCAGTATTTT CASSYLGVDTQYF
TRBD2 TRBJ2-3 TRBV7-2 . TGTGCCAGCAGCTCCTCTAGCGGGAGGACAGATACGCAGTATTTT CASSSSSGRTDTQYF
. TRBJ1-5 TRBV4-3 once TGCGCCAGCAGCCGAGCGGGGGTGGGTCAGCCCCAGCATTTT CASSRAGVGQPQHF
. TRBJ1-4 TRBV3-1/TRBV3-2 . TGTGCCAGCAGCCAAGTGGCGGGGAAGGAAAAACTGTTTTTT CASSQVAGKEKLFF
. TRBJ2-5 TRBV5-1 . TGCGCCAGCAAAACAGGCACCAACCAAGAGACCCAGTACTTC CASKTGTNQETQYF
. TRBJ1-1 TRBV6-2/TRBV6-3 few TGTGCCAGCAGTTCAAGTCGGACTGAAGCTTTCTTT CASSSSRTEAFF
TRBD1 TRBJ2-7 TRBV6-5 . TGTGCCAGCAGTTACGGGACAGGAGACTCCTACGAGCAGTACTTC CASSYGTGDSYEQYF
TRBD2 TRBJ2-5 TRBV4-1 . TGCGCCAGCAGCCAACCGATAGACTTAGCGGGGGAAGAGACCCAGTACTTC CASSQPIDLAGEETQYF
. TRBJ1-2 TRBV10-3 . TGTGCCATCAGTGACCCAACGGCAGCGAAAAGCTATGGCTACACCTTC CAISDPTAAKSYGYTF
. TRBJ2-3 TRBV5-4 . TGTGCCAGCAGCTTCCGGGGAACAGCGGCCTTCCGCGCAGATACGCAGTATTTT CASSFRGTAAFRADTQYF
. TRBJ1-4 TRBV5-5 . TGTGCCAGCAGAACCGGGACATTCGATGAAAAACTGTTTTTT CASRTGTFDEKLFF
. TRBJ2-2 TRBV15 . TGTGCCACCAGCCCACTAGCTCCCGGGGAGCTGTTTTTT CATSPLAPGELFF
. TRBJ1-2 TRBV28 . TGTGCCAGCACCAGCAGGGGCCTCCTCTACGGCTACACCTTC CASTSRGLLYGYTF
TRBD1 TRBJ1-6 TRBV6-5 . TGTGCCAGCAGAGGGACAGGGTATGATTCACCCCTCCACTTT CASRGTGYDSPLHF
TRBD1 TRBJ1-4 TRBV30 . TGTGCCTGGACGGGACAGCAGAATGAAAAACTGTTTTTT CAWTGQQNEKLFF
. TRBJ2-7 TRBV14 . TGTGCCAGCACGGCGTCGACACCCTACGAGCAGTACTTC CASTASTPYEQYF
. TRBJ1-1 TRBV19 . TGTGCCAGTAGTATACGTCTGCAGGGCGTTGAAGCTTTCTTT CASSIRLQGVEAFF
. TRBJ2-7 TRBV7-9 . TGTGCCAGCAGCTCGAGGACAGCATACGAGCAGTACTTC CASSSRTAYEQYF
. TRBJ2-1 TRBV5-8 . TGTGCCAGCAGCTTGCTGGGCAGCTACAATGAGCAGTTCTTC CASSLLGSYNEQFF
TRBD1 TRBJ1-4 TRBV7-9 . TGTGCCAGCCCCACAGGGGAAGAAAAACTGTTTTTT CASPTGEEKLFF
TRBD1 TRBJ1-6 TRBV10-2 . TGCGCCAGCAGTGAGTCTAGAGGAAACAGGGGGGGTAGCTCACCCCTCCACTTT CASSESRGNRGGSSPLHF
TRBD2 TRBJ2-5 TRBV24-1 . TGTGCCACCAGTGTGACGGGAGGGGGTTACCAAGAGACCCAGTACTTC CATSVTGGGYQETQYF
TRBD1 TRBJ2-7 TRBV19 . TGTGCCAGTTCCAACCGGGACAGGCTCAACGAGCAGTACTTC CASSNRDRLNEQYF
. TRBJ1-3 TRBV7-8 . TGTGCCAGCAGCCATAAGCCGGGACAAATTACTGGAAACACCATATATTTT CASSHKPGQITGNTIYF
TRBD2 TRBJ2-7 TRBV19 . TGTGCCAGTAGTATGAGCCTCGGGGGGGAGACGTACGAGCAGTACTTC CASSMSLGGETYEQYF
. TRBJ1-3 TRBV9 . TGTGCCAGCAGCCCCCCCCGGATGTTGGGGGCTTCTGGAAACACCATATATTTT CASSPPRMLGASGNTIYF
TRBD1 TRBJ1-1 TRBV5-4 . TGTGCCAGCAGCCAAGGACAGGCGTCCTACACTGAAGCTTTCTTT CASSQGQASYTEAFF
TRBD1 TRBJ1-2 TRBV10-3 . TGTGCCATCAGACAGGGGGTTGACTATGGCTACACCTTC CAIRQGVDYGYTF
. TRBJ1-5 TRBV6-5 . TGTGCCAGCAGTCCCCTAAGCAATCAGCCCCAGCATTTT CASSPLSNQPQHF
TRBD1 TRBJ1-6 TRBV5-6 . TGTGCCAGCAGCTACCTGGGGACAGGGAATTCACCCCTCCACTTT CASSYLGTGNSPLHF
. TRBJ2-6 TRBV19 . TGTGCCAGTAGTACCACTAGAACTGGGGCCAACGTCCTGACTTTC CASSTTRTGANVLTF
. TRBJ2-7 TRBV7-2 . TGTGCCAGCAGCCCATCCTACGAGCAGTACTTC CASSPSYEQYF
. TRBJ1-1 TRBV7-9 . TGTGCCAGCAGCCTAGGGACGGGGGGCATGAACACTGAAGCTTTCTTT CASSLGTGGMNTEAFF
. TRBJ2-1 TRBV10-3 once TGTGCCATCACTTCCTCTGGGGGGGAGCAGTTCTTC CAITSSGGEQFF
. TRBJ1-5 TRBV7-6 . TGTGCCAGCAGCTTGGTTCAGGGCCATAATCAGCCCCAGCATTTT CASSLVQGHNQPQHF
. TRBJ2-1 TRBV9 . TGTGCCAGCAGCGCATCACTGGCGGACTCGAGCTCCTACAATGAGCAGTTCTTC CASSASLADSSSYNEQFF
TRBD1 TRBJ1-4 TRBV7-2 few TGTGCCAGCAGCTCCTCCAGGGGGGTGAATGAAAAACTGTTTTTT CASSSSRGVNEKLFF
TRBD1 TRBJ1-1 TRBV10-3 . TGTGCCATCAGACCGGGACAGGGGATAACTGAAGCTTTCTTT CAIRPGQGITEAFF
. TRBJ1-3 TRBV5-1 . TGCGCCAGCAGCTTGCAGGGACTCTCTGGAAACACCATATATTTT CASSLQGLSGNTIYF
. TRBJ1-1 TRBV18 . TGTGCCAGCTCACGGGCAGGGGTCATGAACACTGAAGCTTTCTTT CASSRAGVMNTEAFF
. TRBJ1-1 TRBV24-1 few TGTGCCACCAGTAGTGCTGGGGCAGGACAAGATGAAGCTTTCTTT CATSSAGAGQDEAFF
. TRBJ1-5 TRBV2 . TGTGCCAGCACCCTCGATCCAGGGTTACCCAATCAGCCCCAGCATTTT CASTLDPGLPNQPQHF
TRBD2 TRBJ2-3 TRBV4-2 . TGTGCCAGCAGATTCTGGGCTAGCGGGGCTAGCACAGATACGCAGTATTTT CASRFWASGASTDTQYF
TRBD1 TRBJ1-6 TRBV3-1/TRBV3-2 . TGTGCCAGCAGCCAACGTAGGACAGGGGATTCACCCCTCCACTTT CASSQRRTGDSPLHF
TRBD2 TRBJ2-7 TRBV11-2 . TGTGCCAGCAGCCGCAATCCTTGGCGGGGGGCTGACGAGCAGTACTTC CASSRNPWRGADEQYF
TRBD2 TRBJ2-7 TRBV4-2 . TGTGCCAGCAGCCAAGTGGGACTAGCGGGATCCGAGCAGTACTTC CASSQVGLAGSEQYF
TRBD1 TRBJ2-3 TRBV7-9 . TGTGCCAGCAGCCAGGGACAGGGTAGGAATACGCAGTATTTT CASSQGQGRNTQYF
. TRBJ2-2 TRBV7-2 . TGTGCCAGCAACCCACTAGCCGCCGGGGAGCTGTTTTTT CASNPLAAGELFF
. TRBJ2-1 TRBV18 . TGTGCCAGCTCACCCCCGACAGATTACAATGAGCAGTTCTTC CASSPPTDYNEQFF
. TRBJ2-3 TRBV9 . TGTGCCAGCAGCGTAGAACGTGTGGGGCCGATCTCAGATACGCAGTATTTT CASSVERVGPISDTQYF
. TRBJ2-5 TRBV6-5 . TGTGCCAGCAGTTGGGGGGGGCCCTCGCATGAGACCCAGTACTTC CASSWGGPSHETQYF
. TRBJ2-2 TRBV30 . TGTGCCTGGAGAGGGTGGGAGCAAGGTTACACCGGGGAGCTGTTTTTT CAWRGWEQGYTGELFF